This is a list of T cell receptor beta chains from one sample in a study of Siglec-9 on CD8 T cells in melanoma. The method was immunoSEQ multiplex PCR; TCRdb's version includes in-frame clones alone and lacks a portion of them. In the table there are approximately 35,000 clones, approximately 83% of which are singletons. The sequenced material came from Siglec-9- CD8+ T cells sorted from blood. These receptors were taken from a human donor in good health. Both conserved end residues are part of each CDR3. The D gene is left open where the match is weak. Size tells how often a clone was seen (once, few, many) or the class of an expanded clone, and some rows leave it out.

16	.	TRBV9	TRBJ1-1	TRBD1	CASSVARTGMNTEAFF	TGTGCCAGCAGCGTAGCCCGGACAGGAATGAACACTGAAGCTTTCTTT
16	.	TRBV28	TRBJ2-2	.	CASSFSRTVNTGELFF	TGTGCCAGCAGTTTCTCCAGGACAGTGAACACCGGGGAGCTGTTTTTT
14	once	TRBV7-9	TRBJ1-2	.	CASSLPSGTFGYTF	TGTGCCAGCAGCTTACCGTCAGGGACGTTTGGCTACACCTTC
16	once	TRBV7-8	TRBJ2-2	.	CASSFPQGTNTGELFF	TGTGCCAGCAGCTTCCCTCAGGGGACCAACACCGGGGAGCTGTTTTTT
15	.	TRBV6-5	TRBJ2-7	TRBD1	CASSYPTGGSNEQYF	TGTGCCAGCAGTTACCCAACAGGGGGCAGCAACGAGCAGTACTTC
15	.	TRBV4-1	TRBJ2-7	.	CASSQEATNPYEQYF	TGCGCCAGCAGCCAAGAGGCTACCAATCCCTACGAGCAGTACTTC
12	.	TRBV6-1	TRBJ2-1	.	CASSTGYNEQFF	TGTGCCAGCAGTACGGGATACAATGAGCAGTTCTTC
14	.	TRBV6-5	TRBJ2-1	.	CASSYSGLFNEQFF	TGTGCCAGCAGTTACTCCGGACTTTTCAATGAGCAGTTCTTC
16	.	TRBV5-1	TRBJ1-5	TRBD1	CASSLGTGPTDQPQHF	TGCGCCAGCAGCTTGGGGACAGGGCCTACTGATCAGCCCCAGCATTTT
16	.	TRBV7-9	TRBJ2-5	.	CASSSPPVGTGETQYF	TGTGCCAGCAGCTCGCCCCCTGTGGGGACGGGAGAGACCCAGTACTTC
15	.	TRBV10-2	TRBJ1-1	.	CASSDGDPGYTEAFF	TGCGCCAGCAGTGACGGGGACCCCGGGTACACTGAAGCTTTCTTT
17	.	TRBV19	TRBJ1-5	.	CASSINGGGTDNQPQHF	TGTGCCAGTAGTATAAATGGGGGGGGGACGGATAATCAGCCCCAGCATTTT
18	once	TRBV2	TRBJ2-1	TRBD1	CASRTPLGTDLHYNEQFF	TGTGCCAGCAGGACCCCTTTAGGGACAGATCTTCATTACAATGAGCAGTTCTTC
13	once	TRBV6-5	TRBJ1-1	.	CASSLDGGTEAFF	TGTGCCAGCAGTTTGGACGGGGGCACTGAAGCTTTCTTT
15	.	TRBV19	TRBJ2-3	TRBD2	CASSIDGGRTDTQYF	TGTGCCAGTAGTATCGATGGCGGGAGGACAGATACGCAGTATTTT
13	.	TRBV27	TRBJ2-7	.	CASRRGDSYEQYF	TGTGCCAGCAGGAGGGGCGATTCCTACGAGCAGTACTTC
17	.	TRBV29-1	TRBJ1-5	.	CSRVATNFYYSNQPQHF	TGCAGCCGGGTCGCTACAAATTTTTATTATAGCAATCAGCCCCAGCATTTT
16	.	TRBV7-8	TRBJ2-7	TRBD2	CASSHQGPSGSYEQYF	TGTGCCAGCAGCCACCAAGGCCCTAGCGGGAGCTACGAGCAGTACTTC
17	.	TRBV28	TRBJ1-5	.	CASNPMGGEYSNQPQHF	TGTGCCAGCAACCCTATGGGGGGGGAGTACAGCAATCAGCCCCAGCATTTT
15	.	TRBV29-1	TRBJ2-1	TRBD2	CSVEGGTSGSNEQFF	TGCAGCGTTGAAGGGGGGACTAGCGGGAGCAATGAGCAGTTCTTC
13	.	TRBV12-5	TRBJ2-2	.	CASDSGGPGELFF	TGTGCTAGTGACTCCGGGGGACCCGGGGAGCTGTTTTTT
15	.	TRBV11-2	TRBJ2-2	.	CASSSVLVSTGELFF	TGTGCCAGCAGCTCGGTTTTAGTTTCGACCGGGGAGCTGTTTTTT
13	.	TRBV7-6	TRBJ1-1	.	CASSLDRGGPAFF	TGTGCCAGCAGCTTAGATAGGGGCGGACCGGCTTTCTTT
11	.	TRBV11-2	TRBJ2-7	.	CASSSAYEQYF	TGTGCCAGCAGCTCAGCCTACGAGCAGTACTTC
14	.	TRBV4-1	TRBJ2-5	.	CASSQRGNQETQYF	TGCGCCAGCAGCCAGAGGGGGAACCAAGAGACCCAGTACTTC
14	.	TRBV7-3	TRBJ1-1	TRBD1	CASSPDREGTEAFF	TGTGCCAGCAGCCCCGACAGGGAGGGAACTGAAGCTTTCTTT
15	few	TRBV6-1	TRBJ2-2	.	CASSVYEGYTGELFF	TGTGCCAGCAGTGTTTATGAGGGGTACACCGGGGAGCTGTTTTTT
12	.	TRBV7-9	TRBJ2-7	TRBD1	CASSSPTGRRVF	TGTGCCAGCAGCTCCCCGACAGGGAGAAGGGTATTC
15	.	TRBV2	TRBJ1-3	TRBD1	CASRPQDRLSNTIYF	TGTGCCAGCAGGCCCCAGGACAGGCTGTCAAACACCATATATTTT
12	.	TRBV11-2	TRBJ2-1	.	CASRRGYNEQFF	TGTGCCAGCAGACGGGGTTACAATGAGCAGTTCTTC
14	.	TRBV6-1	TRBJ2-7	.	CASSEASYRYEQYF	TGTGCCAGCAGTGAAGCGTCCTATCGGTACGAGCAGTACTTC
15	.	TRBV7-9	TRBJ2-7	TRBD1	CASSLSGTGDNEQYF	TGTGCCAGCAGCTTATCCGGGACAGGGGACAACGAGCAGTACTTC
16	.	TRBV11-2	TRBJ1-1	.	CASSSRPGDLNTEAFF	TGTGCCAGCAGCTCACGGCCCGGGGACCTGAACACTGAAGCTTTCTTT
13	.	TRBV29-1	TRBJ2-1	.	CSVDATALDEQFF	TGCAGCGTTGATGCGACAGCCCTAGATGAGCAGTTCTTC
14	.	TRBV9	TRBJ2-7	TRBD2	CASSSGGLAEEQYF	TGTGCCAGCAGCTCCGGGGGACTAGCGGAAGAGCAGTACTTC
16	.	TRBV7-2	TRBJ2-1	TRBD2	CASSLSGSPPYNEQFF	TGTGCCAGCAGCCTGAGCGGGAGCCCTCCCTACAATGAGCAGTTCTTC
15	.	TRBV19	TRBJ1-5	.	CASSIGYGGNQPQHF	TGTGCCAGTAGTATAGGGTACGGAGGCAATCAGCCCCAGCATTTT
14	.	TRBV5-5	TRBJ2-7	TRBD1	CASSLVGTGIEQYF	TGTGCCAGCAGCTTGGTAGGGACAGGGATCGAGCAGTACTTC
15	.	TRBV2	TRBJ2-5	.	CASSRPEQEPETQYF	TGTGCCAGCAGTCGCCCGGAACAGGAGCCGGAGACCCAGTACTTC
16	.	TRBV27	TRBJ1-6	.	CASSLIVERMYSPLHF	TGTGCCAGCAGTTTAATAGTAGAACGGATGTATTCACCCCTCCACTTT
15	.	TRBV18	TRBJ1-3	.	CASSPPEGIGNTIYF	TGTGCCAGCTCACCACCTGAGGGTATCGGAAACACCATATATTTT
15	.	TRBV7-7	TRBJ2-2	TRBD1	CASSPDRVGTGELFF	TGTGCTAGCAGCCCGGACAGGGTTGGGACCGGGGAGCTGTTTTTT
14	.	TRBV6-1	TRBJ1-5	.	CASSEGAENQPQHF	TGTGCCAGCAGTGAAGGGGCAGAGAATCAGCCCCAGCATTTT
13	.	TRBV15	TRBJ1-1	TRBD1	CATTEGASTEAFF	TGTGCCACCACGGAGGGGGCGAGCACTGAAGCTTTCTTT
14	.	TRBV14	TRBJ1-2	.	CASSQVASLYGYTF	TGTGCCAGCAGCCAAGTCGCCAGTCTCTATGGCTACACCTTC
14	.	TRBV10-3	TRBJ2-2	.	CAISGGGVTEELFF	TGTGCCATCAGTGGAGGAGGAGTGACTGAGGAGCTGTTTTTT
12	.	TRBV29-1	TRBJ2-7	.	CSVEVDVYEQYF	TGCAGCGTTGAAGTAGACGTCTACGAGCAGTACTTC
13	few	TRBV19	TRBJ1-2	.	CASSWTPNYGYTF	TGTGCCAGTAGTTGGACACCTAACTATGGCTACACCTTC
16	.	TRBV7-9	TRBJ1-2	TRBD1	CASSFTPGQGKNGYTF	TGTGCCAGCAGCTTTACGCCGGGACAGGGGAAGAATGGCTACACCTTC
14	.	TRBV28	TRBJ1-2	TRBD1	CASSLFRTGHGYTF	TGTGCCAGCAGTTTATTCCGGACAGGGCACGGCTACACCTTC
13	.	TRBV27	TRBJ1-1	.	CASSLTRPGGIFF	TGTGCCAGCAGTTTAACAAGGCCGGGGGGGATTTTCTTT
14	.	TRBV4-1	TRBJ2-2	TRBD1	CASSHQGAGGELFF	TGCGCCAGCAGCCACCAGGGGGCTGGCGGGGAGCTGTTTTTT
15	.	TRBV4-1	TRBJ2-7	.	CASSQDQASFYEQYF	TGCGCCAGCAGCCAAGATCAGGCTAGTTTCTACGAGCAGTACTTC
14	.	TRBV6-5	TRBJ1-1	TRBD1	CASSLGTGNTEAFF	TGTGCCAGCAGCCTTGGGACAGGGAACACTGAAGCTTTCTTT
14	.	TRBV4-2	TRBJ2-1	.	CASSRAGPYNEQFF	TGTGCCAGCAGCCGGGCGGGGCCTTACAATGAGCAGTTCTTC
15	.	TRBV15	TRBJ1-2	.	CATSPKLGGNYGYTF	TGTGCCACCAGCCCAAAATTGGGGGGGAACTATGGCTACACCTTC
13	few	TRBV5-6	TRBJ1-1	.	CASSSGTGGKAFF	TGTGCCAGCAGCTCCGGGACGGGGGGCAAAGCTTTCTTT